This T cell receptor (beta chain) was identified during a study of response to subunit inactivated influenza vaccine. This clonotype was detected only a few times. The antigen remains unidentified. Study results and limitations: Authors suggested each seasonal flu vaccination may recruit only limited numbers of new T cells.

MiXCR, run by TCRdb on the RT-PCR reads, gives a single entry per CDR3 protein. The table shows about 150,000 distinct CDR3 sequences, with approximately 11% occurring only once. Source: CD8+ T cells sorted from PBMCs, taken around 25 months after vaccination. This TCR came from a man between 50 and 75 years old who received an inactivated influenza vaccine.

The CDR3 reads CASSQGRSSGNTIYF. The CDR3 coding sequence is TGCGCCAGCAGCCAAGGACGGTCCTCTGGAAACACCATATATTTT. The V call is TRBV4-3, the J call TRBJ1-3; D is unresolved. Trimming cost V 1 base and J 0 bases, with 7 bases left between them. CDR3 length equals 15 residues. CDR1 is LGHNA and CDR2 is YSLEER in the germline V gene.